Presented here are 8 T cell receptor beta chains from one specimen sequenced in a study of T cells after yellow fever vaccination (dated by TCRdb to about 2019). To prepare the library, 5' RACE was applied. This sample was sequenced with an Illumina HiSeq 2500. TCRdb trimmed public reads at Q25 via fastp, called clones via MiXCR and kept in-frame beta chains. Under each unique CDR3 protein, matching rows form one entry showing the most common genes and DNA. Within this sample are 500,000 to 650,000 distinct CDR3 sequences, with roughly an eighth of them counted one time only. Of the sample, about 15% falls within the top ten clones. What the treatment or condition label conveys for this sample: live attenuated yellow fever vaccine strain. The sample here was PBMCs, taken on the day of the yellow fever booster vaccination. Receptor source: a man aged 25-40 years who received the YFV17D yellow fever vaccine.

This clonotype has just a few counts. The V gene is TRBV27, the J gene TRBJ2-7; D may correspond to TRBD1 or TRBD2 (5 bases each). V lost 1 base and J 7 bases, leaving 11 bases between the germline ends. The CDR3 is 13 amino acids. CDR1 and CDR2 from the germline V gene are MNHEY and SMNVEV (reference sequence). CDR3 amino acids: CASSLFDWGEQYF. DNA for the CDR3: TGTGCCAGCAGTTTATTTGACTGGGGGGAGCAGTACTTC.

The rearrangement uses TRBV4-3 and TRBJ2-5, with D tentatively TRBD2 (6 bases). Germline CDR1 LGHNA, CDR2 YSLEER. The CDR3 consists of 13 residues. The V and J ends lost 0 bases and 9 bases respectively, with 11 bases between them. DNA for the CDR3: TGCGCCAGCAGCCAAGACCGCGGGACCGCCCAGTACTTC. This translates into CASSQDRGTAQYF.

The chain recombines TRBV6-2 or TRBV6-3 with TRBJ1-5, with D hard to call. V gave up 1 base and J gave up 9 bases, with 7 bases separating them. Germline lookup yields CDR1 MNHEY and CDR2 SVGEGT. The CDR3 runs 12 residues. CDR3 DNA: TGTGCCAGCAGTTACTTATCAGGGCCCCAGCATTTT. Residues: CASSYLSGPQHF.

V and J are TRBV4-2 and TRBJ2-1; 9 nucleotides align to TRBD2. Unmatched junction bases numbered 5, after V lost 3 bases and J lost 8 bases. Germline V gives CDR1 LGHNA, CDR2 YNFKEQ. The length of the CDR3 is 14 residues. The CDR3 reads CASSQGTSRDEQFF. The CDR3 DNA sequence: TGTGCCAGCAGCCAGGGGACTAGCAGAGATGAGCAGTTCTTC.

This clonotype was recorded many times. The chain has TRBV20-1 and TRBJ2-3; perhaps TRBD1 as D (5 bases). Trimming shortened V by 3 bases and J by 2 bases, and 12 bases separated the two germline ends. CDR3 length equals 14 residues. Germline CDR1 DFQATT, CDR2 SNEGSKA (reference sequence). The CDR3 nucleotides read TGCAGTGCTAGGGGGATAGGGGCCACAGATACGCAGTATTTT. This translates into CSARGIGATDTQYF.

The V gene is TRBV4-3, the J gene TRBJ1-1, with D uncertain. CDR3 length equals 14 residues. Trimming took 4 bases from V and 4 from J, leaving 13 bases between them. Germline V lookup: CDR1 LGHNA, CDR2 YSLEER. The CDR3: CASSRIVRVTEAFF. CDR3 DNA: TGCGCCAGCAGCCGCATAGTGAGGGTCACTGAAGCTTTCTTT.

This clonotype came up a few times. V is TRBV7-2 and J is TRBJ1-4; possible D gene TRBD1, 6 bases. Germline CDR1 is SGHTA and CDR2 is FQGNSA. Trimming stripped 5 bases from V and 10 bases from J, with 20 bases between. There are 15 residues in the CDR3. The CDR3, as DNA: TGTGCCAGCAGCCCTAGTGGGGGGGCCGGGGCAAAACTGTTTTTT. Translating it yields CASSPSGGAGAKLFF.

In nucleotides, the CDR3 is TGCAGTGCTAGAGACGACCACACAGATACGCAGTATTTT. This translates into CSARDDHTDTQYF. The chain has TRBV20-1 and TRBJ2-3; the D is unclear. Between the trimmed V and J ends, which lost 0 bases and 2 bases, there was a span of 6 bases. Germline values: CDR1 DFQATT, CDR2 SNEGSKA (reference sequence). This CDR3 contains 13 residues.